Each of the 21 T cell receptor beta chains below was sequenced from the same sample in a study of early T cells in non-severe SARS-CoV-2 infection. TCRdb reanalysed the 5' RACE reads using MiXCR and keeps one entry per CDR3 protein. The sample contains approximately 90,000 distinct CDR3 sequences, approximately 12% of which appear only once. The sequences come from whole blood, collected at baseline. Receptors were obtained from an adult who was a healthcare worker with PCR-confirmed SARS-CoV-2 infection or an uninfected control (not recorded which).

The V gene is TRBV24-1, the J gene TRBJ2-1; tentative D call: TRBD2 (5 bases). Germline assignment: CDR1 KGHDR and CDR2 SFDVKD. CDR3 size: 14 residues. The germline V and J ends were trimmed by 0 bases and 12 bases, with 14 bases remaining between them. The CDR3 DNA follows: TGTGCCACCAGTGATTTGGCTAGCAACGGGTGGCAGTTCTTC. Residues: CATSDLASNGWQFF.

The chain recombines TRBV20-1 with TRBJ2-7; TRBD1 might be the D (5 bases). Germline V gene lookup returns CDR1 DFQATT and CDR2 SNEGSKA (reference sequence). Trimming took off 2 bases at V and 5 bases at J, with 22 bases between the two ends. The length of the CDR3 is 16 residues. In DNA, the CDR3 is TGCAGTGCTAGATCAATGTACGGCCAGGGTTTCGACGAGCAGTACTTC. Its protein product is CSARSMYGQGFDEQYF.

This clonotype has a count of ten or more. The chain has TRBV29-1 and TRBJ2-2, with D tentatively TRBD1 (6 bases). V lost 5 bases and J 1 base, leaving 8 bases between the germline ends. The CDR3 runs to 13 residues. Per germline, CDR1 SQVTM and CDR2 ANQGSEA. CDR3 DNA: TGCAGCGTTCGACAGGAGAACACCGGGGAGCTGTTTTTT. Its translation is CSVRQENTGELFF.

This clonotype was counted many times. The chain combines TRBV28 with TRBJ2-7; no reliable D call. Looked up from germline, CDR1 is MDHEN and CDR2 is SYDVKM. The CDR3 contains 16 residues. Trimming left V 6 bases short and J 6 bases short, with 24 bases between. CDR3: CASSGSGSNPPGEQYF. In nucleotides, the CDR3 is TGTGCCAGCAGCGGGTCAGGCTCGAACCCACCCGGCGAGCAGTACTTC.

Here the CDR3 DNA reads TGCGCCAGCAGCGTGGGACAGGGGAGGGATCAGCCCCAGCATTTT. Its protein is CASSVGQGRDQPQHF. This rearrangement joins TRBV5-1 to TRBJ1-5, with 10 nucleotides matching TRBD1. Germline V gives CDR1 SGHRS, CDR2 YFSETQ. With V trimmed by 4 bases and J by 5 bases, 6 bases remained unmatched. This CDR3 region has 15 residues.

This clonotype was observed a handful of times. The rearrangement links TRBV5-5 to TRBJ2-2; TRBD1 aligns across 9 bases. CDR1 and CDR2 (germline): SGHKS, YYEKEE (reference sequence). The CDR3 length is 15 residues. Losses at the gene ends were 5 bases for V and 5 bases for J; bases not matched to a gene: 7. CDR3 DNA sequence: TGTGCCAGCAGAAAACAGGGGGCACGAACCGGGGAGCTGTTTTTT. It codes for CASRKQGARTGELFF.

The chain uses TRBV11-1 and TRBJ2-5, with a weak D call TRBD2 (6 bases). Germline CDR1 SGHAT, CDR2 FQDESV (reference sequence). V was trimmed by 0 bases and J by 2 bases, leaving 10 bases between them. There are 15 residues in the CDR3. CDR3 in DNA: TGTGCCAGCAGCTTAGCGGAGGGCAGGCAAGAGACCCAGTACTTC. Translating gives CASSLAEGRQETQYF. Using reference TRBV11-1 and TRBJ2-5 for the parts outside the CDR3, the full variable domain is EAEVAQSPRYKITEKSQAVAFWCDPISGHATLYWYRQILGQGPELLVQFQDESVVDDSQLPKDRFSAERLKGVDSTLKIQPAELGDSAMYLCASSLAEGRQETQYFGPGTRLLVL.

The genes are TRBV18 and TRBJ1-1; D is unresolved. The CDR3 spans 13 residues. Germline values: CDR1 KGHSH, CDR2 LQKENI. Deletions cut 5 bases from V and 2 bases from J, with 9 bases between. The CDR3 spells CASSATPNTEAFF. DNA for the CDR3: TGTGCCAGCTCAGCTACTCCAAACACTGAAGCTTTCTTT.

This clonotype was detected a few times. The rearrangement links TRBV7-9 to TRBJ1-4, with D possibly matching TRBD1 (5 bases). The CDR3 runs to 14 residues. Germline assignment: CDR1 SEHNR and CDR2 FQNEAQ (reference sequence). V was cut by 5 bases and J by 7 bases, with 14 bases left in between. CDR3 sequence (DNA): TGTGCCAGCAGCAAGACACAAGGGGCTGAAAAACTGTTTTTT. Translating it yields CASSKTQGAEKLFF.

CDR3 region: CSARLRGQGRIGNEKLFF. The DNA of the CDR3 is TGCAGTGCTAGATTGCGGGGACAGGGAAGAATTGGCAATGAAAAACTGTTTTTT. The V and J genes are TRBV20-1 and TRBJ1-4; 9 bases agree with TRBD1. The V and J ends lost 2 bases and 5 bases, in that order; junction bases with no gene match: 15. CDR1 and CDR2 from the germline V gene are DFQATT and SNEGSKA (reference sequence). CDR3 length: 18 residues.

This clonotype was recorded a few times. The chain employs TRBV6-5 and TRBJ2-1, with 7 bases matching TRBD2. The V and J ends lost 5 bases and 1 base, in that order; junction bases with no gene match: 2. The length of the CDR3 is 14 residues. The germline V gene has CDR1 MNHEY and CDR2 SVGAGI. This chain's CDR3 is CASSLSGSYNEQFF. CDR3 in DNA: TGTGCCAGCAGTCTTAGCGGGTCCTACAATGAGCAGTTCTTC.

This clonotype was counted a few times. The chain links TRBV12-3 or TRBV12-4 to TRBJ2-5; 8 bases are a match to TRBD1. CDR3 size: 16 residues. Trimming cost V 3 bases and J 4 bases; bases outside gene matches: 10. The CDR3 sequence is CASSFPDHTGGETQYF. CDR3 bases: TGTGCCAGCAGTTTCCCCGACCACACAGGGGGAGAGACCCAGTACTTC.

This clonotype was seen many times. This chain links TRBV25-1 with TRBJ1-2; D might be TRBD1 (6 bases). Germline-derived CDR1 and CDR2 are MGHDK and SYGVNS. The CDR3 runs to 13 residues. Trimming pared 2 bases from V and 4 bases from J, leaving 8 bases between. The CDR3, as DNA: TGTGCCAGCAGTGAAACAGGGACCTATGGCTACACCTTC. Translated, it gives CASSETGTYGYTF.

The genes are TRBV6-2 or TRBV6-3 and TRBJ2-7; no firm D call. CDR3 length: 13 residues. Germline values: CDR1 MNHEY, CDR2 SVGEGT. V was cut by 6 bases and J by 4 bases, with 13 bases left in between. CDR3 nucleotide sequence: TGTGCCAGCAGCGCGCCACTCTTGTACGAGCAGTACTTC. Translating it yields CASSAPLLYEQYF.

The V call is TRBV3-1, the J call TRBJ2-6; 12 bases agree with TRBD2. The germline V gene encodes CDR1 LGHDT and CDR2 YNNKEL (reference sequence). This CDR3 region has 20 residues. The V segment lost 0 bases and the J segment 0 bases; nucleotides outside the gene matches: 6. The CDR3 coding sequence is TGTGCCAGCAGCCAAGAGAGACTAGCGGGGGACCACTCTGGGGCCAACGTCCTGACTTTC. Translated: CASSQERLAGDHSGANVLTF.

This clonotype was seen more than once but under ten times. A read error may produce the germline difference seen at one junction end. The chain uses TRBV20-1 and TRBJ2-6; 7 bases agree with TRBD2. Per the germline V gene, CDR1 is DFQATT and CDR2 is SNEGSKA (reference sequence). CDR3 size: 16 residues. The CDR3 sequence: CSARAGVISGANVLIF. The CDR3 DNA reads as TGCAGTGCTAGGGCGGGAGTGATCTCTGGGGCCAACGTCCTGATTTTC.

This clonotype was seen repeatedly, ten times or more. The chain has TRBV11-1 and TRBJ2-2; D is unclear. The V gene lost 0 bases and the J gene lost 5 bases, with 7 bases spanning the gap. Germline loops: CDR1 SGHAT, CDR2 FQDESV (reference sequence). This CDR3 contains 14 residues. CDR3 protein: CASSLARKTGELFF. The CDR3 DNA reads TGTGCCAGCAGCTTAGCGAGGAAAACCGGGGAGCTGTTTTTT.

V gene TRBV20-1 combines with J gene TRBJ2-3; D is ambiguous. Trimming left V 0 bases short and J 0 bases short, with 7 bases between. There are 14 residues in the CDR3. Germline CDR1 and CDR2: DFQATT and SNEGSKA (reference sequence). CDR3 residues: CSARDAASTDTQYF. The DNA for the CDR3 is TGCAGTGCTAGAGATGCGGCTAGCACAGATACGCAGTATTTT.

This clonotype was counted many times. The rearrangement uses TRBV14 and TRBJ1-1; no clear D gene. The ends were cut back, 2 bases at V and 0 bases at J, with 10 bases in the middle. Germline values: CDR1 SGHDN, CDR2 FVKESK. This CDR3 contains 15 residues. The CDR3 DNA sequence: TGTGCCAGCAGCCAAAGTCAGTACATGAACACTGAAGCTTTCTTT. Translation gives CASSQSQYMNTEAFF.

This clonotype was detected a few times. The gene calls are TRBV11-2 and TRBJ2-3; D not resolved. The germline gives CDR1 SGHAT, CDR2 FQNNGV. V lost 5 bases and J lost 4, with 10 bases in between. The CDR3 contains 13 residues. The DNA for the CDR3 is TGTGCCAGCAGCCCTCCGATCGCAGATACGCAGTATTTT. Its protein product is CASSPPIADTQYF.

This clonotype was recorded once. The V call is TRBV5-1, the J call TRBJ2-1, with a weak D call TRBD2 (6 bases). Germline CDR1 and CDR2: SGHRS and YFSETQ. With 3 bases removed from V and 2 bases from J, the gap between germline ends came to 12 bases. The CDR3 totals 15 residues. This CDR3 is CASSSSGETYNEQFF. The CDR3, as DNA: TGCGCCAGCAGCTCATCGGGGGAGACCTACAATGAGCAGTTCTTC.